This TCR beta chain comes out of a study of graft-versus-host responses after intestinal transplantation. Study-wide background: Recipients were given multivisceral, liver-intestinal, or isolated intestinal transplants. Tacrolimus and steroids were given for roughly 3 years to all recipients after anti-thymocyte globulin induction.

Clones were read by immunoSEQ multiplex PCR, and TCRdb kept only the in-frame ones, dropping some. The sample includes some 22,000 clones, 40% to 45% seen only once; the top ten take 1.6%. The authors combined 200,000 CFSE-labeled responder cells with 200,000 irradiated, violet-dye-labeled stimulator cells in plates. The count of this clone is one. Germline assignment: CDR1 SGHNT and CDR2 YYREEE (reference sequence). Trimming shortened V by 0 bases and J by 2 bases, and 2 bases separated the two germline ends. There are 12 residues in the CDR3. Source: alloreactive CD8+ T cells from a mixed lymphocyte reaction culture, taken before intestinal transplant. Stated subset: CFSE-low proliferating T cells sorted from roughly six-day pre-transplant mixed lymphocyte reaction (GvH or HvG direction). This clonotype was obtained from a human patient who received an intestinal transplant. The chain employs TRBV5-4 and TRBJ1-2; D unresolved. In DNA form, the CDR3 reads TGTGCCAGCAGCTTGGGAAACTATGGCTACACCTTC. This codes for CASSLGNYGYTF.